The 8 T cell receptor beta chains below were found in one sample sequenced in a study of response to subunit inactivated influenza vaccine. MiXCR, applied by TCRdb to the RT-PCR reads, yields one record per CDR3 protein. The sample has just over 300,000 distinct CDR3 sequences; about a fifth are singletons. This sample comprised PBMCs from blood, obtained 21 months after vaccination. The receptors shown here come from a man aged 50 to 69 who received an inactivated influenza vaccine.

This clonotype occurred a few times. This chain links TRBV7-8 with TRBJ2-1; 9 bases map to TRBD2. Per the germline V gene, CDR1 is SGHVS and CDR2 is FQNEAQ. CDR3 size: 16 residues. The V and J ends lost 5 bases and 5 bases, in that order; junction bases with no gene match: 10. The CDR3 nucleotides are TGTGCCAGCAGCAGTAGGGCTAGCGGGGTAGACAATGAGCAGTTCTTC. Protein product: CASSSRASGVDNEQFF.

This clonotype was picked up many times. The chain is built from TRBV12-3 or TRBV12-4 and TRBJ2-1, with TRBD1 identical over 7 bases. There are 12 residues in the CDR3. V dropped 7 bases and J dropped 7; count of bases not matched to a gene: 4. Here the CDR3 reads CASTRQGNEQFF. CDR3 sequence (DNA): TGTGCCAGCACCAGACAGGGAAATGAGCAGTTCTTC.

This clonotype was counted a few times. CDR3 sequence (DNA): TGTGCCAGCAGCACAGGACAGGGCTCCTACGAGCAGTACTTC. Translated, it gives CASSTGQGSYEQYF. This chain joins TRBV7-2 and TRBJ2-7, with TRBD1 matching 8 bases. CDR3 length: 14 amino acids. Germline CDR1 SGHTA, CDR2 FQGNSA. J lost 0 bases, V lost 5 bases, and 3 bases had no gene match.

This sequence joins TRBV18 and TRBJ1-3, with a weak D call TRBD1 (5 bases). Trimming shortened V by 3 bases and J by 2 bases, and 11 bases separated the two germline ends. Germline V lookup: CDR1 KGHSH, CDR2 LQKENI. The CDR3 loop spans 15 amino acids. DNA for the CDR3: TGTGCCAGCTCACCTTCCAGGGATACTGGAAACACCATATATTTT. It translates to CASSPSRDTGNTIYF.

This clonotype showed up many times. The rearrangement uses TRBV10-3 and TRBJ1-1, with D uncertain. Trimming removed 4 bases at V and 0 bases at J, with 6 bases between. The germline V gene encodes CDR1 ENHRY and CDR2 SYGVKD. CDR3 length: 13 amino acids. In nucleotides, the CDR3 is TGTGCCATCAGTGCAAGAGTGAACACTGAAGCTTTCTTT. Translated: CAISARVNTEAFF.

The gene calls are TRBV3-1 and TRBJ1-1, with unresolved D. There are 13 residues in the CDR3. The germline V and J ends were trimmed by 3 bases and 4 bases, with 9 bases remaining between them. CDR1 and CDR2 from the germline V gene are LGHDT and YNNKEL (reference sequence). The CDR3 DNA reads as TGTGCCAGCAGCCAGGTTCGTATCACTGAAGCTTTCTTT. This gives the protein CASSQVRITEAFF.

The chain links TRBV5-1 to TRBJ2-5, with D unclear. Germline values: CDR1 SGHRS, CDR2 YFSETQ. V gave up 1 base and J gave up 5 bases, with 6 bases separating them. The CDR3 consists of 12 residues. The CDR3 DNA sequence: TGCGCCAGCAGCTTGACTGGGGAGACCCAGTACTTC. It codes for CASSLTGETQYF.

This chain links TRBV20-1 with TRBJ1-1; a weak D match, TRBD1 (6 bases). V lost 6 bases and J lost 0, with 14 bases in between. The CDR3 contains 14 residues. Per germline, CDR1 DFQATT and CDR2 SNEGSKA (reference sequence). The CDR3: CSALGASMNTEAFF. As DNA, the CDR3 is TGCAGTGCCCTGGGGGCCTCCATGAACACTGAAGCTTTCTTT.